This TCR beta chain is drawn from a study of CD8 T cells in Susac syndrome. Turning to the study itself: The Susac syndrome patients were therapy-naive, on corticosteroids, or on intravenous immunoglobulin alone at blood draw.

Random hexamers were used to reverse transcribe roughly 0.45 to 1 ug of RNA. Amplification of TCR beta CDR3 by immunoSEQ multiplex PCR spanned 54 Vbeta and 13 Jbeta. MiXCR, run by TCRdb on the immunoSEQ multiplex PCR reads, gives a single entry per CDR3 protein. The sample contains about 190,000 distinct CDR3 sequences, 95% of which appear only once. For this clonotype: As yet, its antigen is unknown.

The V and J ends lost 1 base and 6 bases respectively, with 15 bases between them. Germline V gives CDR1 DFQATT, CDR2 SNEGSKA (reference sequence). The CDR3 extends over 15 amino acids. TCR beta sequencing covered blood CD8+ and CD4+ T cells. Study-level points and caveats: As acknowledged by the study, its TCR sequencing and HLA analysis included a relatively small number of individuals.

V gene TRBV20-1 combines with J gene TRBJ1-4; D may be TRBD1 (5 bases). The sample taken for sequencing was CD4+ T cells from PBMCs. This TCR came from a human donor with Susac syndrome. The chain's CDR3 is CSARVPGTVDEKLFF. The CDR3 bases are TGCAGTGCTAGAGTGCCCGGGACGGTAGATGAAAAACTGTTTTTT.